This entry lists 28 T cell receptor beta chains sequenced from one sample in a study of blood T cell repertoires in COVID-19. Data came from immunoSEQ multiplex PCR; TCRdb stores just in-frame clones and leaves some out. Here the sample spans about 29,000 clones, around 89% being singletons. Sequencing was carried out using peripheral blood. These receptors all come from a human donor in a cohort sampled during active COVID-19.

The rearrangement joins TRBV18 to TRBJ1-1; D unclear. The CDR3 sequence is 13 residues long. V was shortened by 6 bases and J by 1 base, with 9 bases between the two germline ends. Germline-derived CDR1 and CDR2 are KGHSH and LQKENI. The CDR3 DNA is TGTGCCAGCTCCCCGCTGAGGAACACTGAAGCTTTCTTT. It specifies CASSPLRNTEAFF.

This rearrangement joins TRBV6-6 to TRBJ2-6; the match to TRBD1 covers 7 bases. The J segment lost 0 bases and the V segment lost 5 bases, leaving 4 bases of the junction unmatched. Germline CDR1 and CDR2: MNHNY and SVGAGI (reference sequence). The CDR3 spans 16 residues. The CDR3: CASSGQAISGANVLTF. In DNA form, the CDR3 reads TGTGCCAGCAGTGGACAGGCAATCTCTGGGGCCAACGTCCTGACTTTC.

The V gene is TRBV28, the J gene TRBJ1-2; TRBD1 is a possible D gene (6 bases). The V gene's germline CDR1 is MDHEN and CDR2 SYDVKM. The CDR3 totals 13 residues. Trimming cost V 8 bases and J 5 bases, with 15 bases left between them. The chain's CDR3 is CASAGAGGYGYTF. The CDR3 bases are TGTGCCAGCGCAGGGGCGGGAGGATATGGCTACACCTTC.

This chain joins TRBV6-2 or TRBV6-3 and TRBJ2-3, with TRBD2 matching over 9 bases. After removal of 6 bases from V and 2 bases from J, the junction contained 6 bases not matched to a gene. Germline values: CDR1 MNHEY, CDR2 SVGEGT. CDR3 size: 15 residues. Here the CDR3 DNA reads TGTGCCAGCAGCTTCGGCGGGGGGGCCACAGATACGCAGTATTTT. This codes for CASSFGGGATDTQYF.

This clone was counted between two and nine times. The V gene is TRBV3-1 (or the pseudogene TRBV3-2), the J gene TRBJ2-2, with TRBD2 matching 7 bases. Trimming at V came to 5 bases and at J to 3 bases, leaving 3 bases not matched to a gene. This CDR3 has 14 amino acids. CDR1 is LGHDT and CDR2 is YNNKEL in the germline V gene (reference sequence). CDR3 bases: TGTGCCAGCAGCTACGGGAGGTACACCGGGGAGCTGTTTTTT. Protein sequence: CASSYGRYTGELFF.

The chain is built from TRBV21-1 and TRBJ2-2; the D call in the table, TRBD2, was not verified against the DNA. TRBV21-1 counts as a pseudogene. The CDR3 extends over 16 amino acids. This CDR3 reads CASRRGLAGHTGELFF. CDR3 nucleotide sequence: TGTGCCAGCAGGCGAGGACTAGCGGGGCACACCGGGGAGCTGTTTTTT.

The chain combines TRBV7-2 with TRBJ1-5; D is uncertain. The CDR3 consists of 14 residues. Trimming pared 5 bases from V and 2 bases from J, leaving 10 bases between. CDR1 and CDR2 (germline): SGHTA, FQGNSA. CDR3 DNA: TGTGCCAGCAGCGCCAGTATTGGCAATCAGCCCCAGCATTTT. The encoded protein is CASSASIGNQPQHF.

As to this clone: This specimen includes other DNA sequences encoding the same CDR3. This chain uses TRBV6-5 with TRBJ2-1; D is perhaps TRBD1 (6 bases). Looked up from germline, CDR1 is MNHEY and CDR2 is SVGAGI. The CDR3 spans 15 residues. The V gene lost 5 bases and the J gene lost 1 base, with 12 bases spanning the gap. For the CDR3, the DNA is TGTGCCAGCAGTAGAGGGGGTAGTTCCTACAATGAGCAGTTCTTC. Translation gives CASSRGGSSYNEQFF.

The chain couples TRBV5-4 to TRBJ2-7; 11 bases map to TRBD1. Germline assignment: CDR1 SGHNT and CDR2 YYREEE (reference sequence). This CDR3 has 14 amino acids. V shed 4 bases, J shed 4 bases, and the junction held 4 bases outside the gene matches. The CDR3 here is CASSQGQGVYEQYF. The CDR3 nucleotides read TGTGCCAGCAGCCAGGGACAGGGGGTTTACGAGCAGTACTTC.

This clone was seen only a few times. The chain recombines TRBV18 with TRBJ1-1; D is possibly TRBD1 (6 bases). CDR1 KGHSH and CDR2 LQKENI come from the germline V gene. Deletions cut 5 bases from V and 11 bases from J, with 18 bases between. The CDR3 runs to 13 residues. CDR3 bases: TGTGCCAGCTCATCAAACAGGGAGTTGAAGGCTTTCTTT. It is translated as CASSSNRELKAFF.

The chain recombines TRBV2 with TRBJ2-3, with D maybe TRBD1 (6 bases). V was trimmed by 7 bases and J by 2 bases, leaving 13 bases between them. Germline CDR1 SNHLY, CDR2 FYNNEI. The CDR3 consists of 14 residues. The CDR3 here is CASTTQGYTDTQYF. CDR3 DNA sequence: TGTGCCAGCACCACACAGGGTTACACAGATACGCAGTATTTT.

The chain is built from TRBV10-3 and TRBJ2-2; TRBD2 is a possible D gene (5 bases). The CDR3 is 14 amino acids. The germline gives CDR1 ENHRY, CDR2 SYGVKD. V lost 7 bases and J 4 bases, leaving 13 bases between the germline ends. In DNA, the CDR3 is TGTGCCATCAACCCGGGGAGCGGCACCGGGGAGCTGTTTTTT. It is translated as CAINPGSGTGELFF.

This clone showed up just once. The rearrangement uses TRBV28 and TRBJ2-4; maybe TRBD2 (6 bases). Germline CDR1 and CDR2: MDHEN and SYDVKM. V was shortened by 6 bases and J by 3 bases, with 15 bases between the two germline ends. The CDR3 consists of 15 residues. CDR3 in amino acids: CASSIAGQLKNIQYF. The CDR3, as DNA: TGTGCCAGCAGCATCGCGGGGCAGCTCAAAAACATTCAGTACTTC.

The genes are TRBV12-5 and TRBJ2-2, with TRBD1 matching over 7 bases. The CDR3 extends over 16 amino acids. Trimming at V came to 1 base and at J to 4 bases, leaving 6 bases not matched to a gene. Germline V gene data show CDR1 as LGHNT and CDR2 as FRNRAP. CDR3 loop: CASGLATGATTGELFF. The CDR3 DNA reads as TGTGCTAGTGGTTTGGCCACAGGGGCCACCACCGGGGAGCTGTTTTTT. The entire variable domain, with the rest obtained from reference TRBV12-5 and TRBJ2-2, is as follows: DARVTQTPRHKVTEMGQEVTMRCQPILGHNTVFWYRQTMMQGLELLAYFRNRAPLDDSGMPKDRFSAEMPDATLATLKIQPSEPRDSAVYFCASGLATGATTGELFFGEGSRLTVL.

This chain's CDR3 is CASSFPQVQPQHF. The CDR3 DNA is TGTGCCAGCAGTTTCCCCCAGGTTCAGCCCCAGCATTTT. The chain joins TRBV28 to TRBJ1-5; D remains ambiguous. The CDR3 length is 13 residues. Deletions cut 3 bases from V and 6 bases from J, with 9 bases between. Germline CDR1 is MDHEN and CDR2 is SYDVKM.

V and J are TRBV5-1 and TRBJ2-7; TRBD2 might be the D (5 bases). The length of the CDR3 is 15 residues. In germline, CDR1 is SGHRS, CDR2 YFSETQ. Trimming took 0 bases from V and 3 from J, leaving 13 bases between them. The CDR3 nucleotides read TGCGCCAGCAGCTTGGGGGGTCAGCGGAGCTACGAGCAGTACTTC. Translation gives CASSLGGQRSYEQYF.

This clone was seen once. The chain is built from TRBV6-5 and TRBJ2-2; tentative D call: TRBD2 (7 bases). V was cut by 6 bases and J by 8 bases, with 13 bases left in between. There are 13 residues in the CDR3. Germline lookup yields CDR1 MNHEY and CDR2 SVGAGI. CDR3 loop: CASRLGGAGELFF. The CDR3 DNA reads as TGTGCCAGCAGATTGGGGGGGGCAGGGGAGCTGTTTTTT.

The chain's CDR3 is CASSYWGGHNEQFF. CDR3 coding DNA: TGTGCCAGCAGTTACTGGGGGGGCCACAATGAGCAGTTCTTC. V and J are TRBV6-2 or TRBV6-3 and TRBJ2-1; TRBD2 might be the D (7 bases). With 1 base removed from V and 5 bases from J, the gap between germline ends came to 9 bases. Germline V CDR1 and CDR2: MNHEY, SVGEGT. This CDR3 has 14 amino acids.

This clone was counted a few times. This chain joins TRBV7-3 and TRBJ1-1; perhaps TRBD1 as D (5 bases). The germline gives CDR1 SGHTA, CDR2 FQGTGA. CDR3 length equals 15 residues. The V end was cut by 5 bases, the J end by 0 bases, with 13 bases between. CDR3 region: CASSPKQGMNTEAFF. In DNA, the CDR3 is TGTGCCAGCAGCCCAAAGCAGGGTATGAACACTGAAGCTTTCTTT.

This chain uses TRBV3-1 (or the pseudogene TRBV3-2) with TRBJ2-4; 10 bases agree with TRBD1. The trim removed 2 bases at V and 3 bases at J, leaving 4 bases unmatched. This CDR3 spans 16 amino acids. CDR1 is LGHDT, CDR2 YNNKEL, per germline (reference sequence). In DNA, the CDR3 is TGTGCCAGCAGCCAATTTGGGACAGGGGTCAAAAACATTCAGTACTTC. Amino acids: CASSQFGTGVKNIQYF.

This clone showed up just once. This sequence joins TRBV7-3 and TRBJ2-2; 11 bases align to TRBD2. V was pared by 6 bases and J by 4 bases, with 4 bases of the junction left unmatched. This CDR3 is built from 15 residues. The germline CDR1 and CDR2 sequences are SGHTA and FQGTGA. CDR3 amino acids: CASRITSGGTGELFF. The CDR3, as DNA: TGTGCCAGCAGAATCACTAGCGGGGGCACCGGGGAGCTGTTTTTT.

The rearrangement links TRBV3-1 (or the pseudogene TRBV3-2) to TRBJ2-4; D call uncertain. CDR3 length: 14 amino acids. The V gene lost 1 base and the J gene lost 4 bases, with 8 bases spanning the gap. Looked up from germline, CDR1 is LGHDT and CDR2 is YNNKEL (reference sequence). CDR3 region: CASSQAGFKNIQYF. As DNA, the CDR3 is TGTGCCAGCAGCCAAGCCGGGTTTAAAAACATTCAGTACTTC.

The gene calls are TRBV5-5 and TRBJ2-1, with D unclear. Germline CDR1 is SGHKS and CDR2 is YYEKEE (reference sequence). The ends were cut back, 4 bases at V and 6 bases at J, with 11 bases in the middle. CDR3 size: 13 residues. The CDR3 region is CASSQSPSNEQFF. Here the CDR3 DNA reads TGTGCCAGCAGCCAGTCTCCAAGCAATGAGCAGTTCTTC.

The V and J genes are TRBV10-3 and TRBJ2-5; 8 bases line up with TRBD2. Trimming took 10 bases from V and 4 from J; bases not matched to a gene: 17. The CDR3 spans 16 residues. Germline-derived CDR1 and CDR2 are ENHRY and SYGVKD. DNA for the CDR3: TGTGCCACATCAACCCAGGCTAGCGGGCCCCCAGAGACCCAGTACTTC. It codes for CATSTQASGPPETQYF.

The chain carries TRBV2 and TRBJ1-4; D gene ambiguous. V was pared by 1 base and J by 0 bases, with 6 bases between. The CDR3 is made up of 15 amino acids. The germline gives CDR1 SNHLY, CDR2 FYNNEI. The CDR3 nucleotides are TGTGCCAGCAGTGAAGGGACTGCAACTAATGAAAAACTGTTTTTT. Translation: CASSEGTATNEKLFF.

The chain uses TRBV2 and TRBJ2-5; 11 bases are a match to TRBD1. This CDR3 contains 15 residues. Germline V gives CDR1 SNHLY, CDR2 FYNNEI. The junction had 12 bases not matched to a gene; V was cut back by 10 bases and J by 5 bases. Here the CDR3 DNA reads TGTGCCAATTCTCAGAGGACAGGGGGCTATGAGACCCAGTACTTC. It specifies CANSQRTGGYETQYF.

The CDR3 DNA follows: TGTGCCAGCAGTTCAGGTAACGGCGCTGAAGCTTTCTTT. This sequence encodes CASSSGNGAEAFF. J is TRBJ1-1 and V is TRBV6-4, with D hard to call. Trimming removed 5 bases at V and 6 bases at J, with 13 bases between. This CDR3 has 13 amino acids. In germline, CDR1 is MRHNA, CDR2 SNTAGT.

This chain connects TRBV24-1 to TRBJ1-5, with TRBD1 matching 9 bases. Trimming cost V 4 bases and J 10 bases; bases outside gene matches: 16. Per the germline V gene, CDR1 is KGHDR and CDR2 is SFDVKD. This CDR3 contains 17 residues. The CDR3 region has the DNA TGTGCCACCAGTGACGCTAATGTCGGGACAGGGATTTACCCCCAGCATTTT. Its translation: CATSDANVGTGIYPQHF.